What follows describes a single T cell receptor beta chain. Its antigen is still unknown. This sample was taken from a study of memory CD4+ T cells and cytomegalovirus serostatus. The CDR3 length is 13 residues. The V gene lost 1 base and the J gene lost 9 bases, with 11 bases spanning the gap. Germline assignment: CDR1 SGHTA and CDR2 FQGNSA. The repertoire was sequenced with immunoSEQ multiplex PCR; TCRdb's copy has only in-frame clones and lacks some. The sample includes more than 50,000 clones, roughly three quarters of them seen just once. Study observations and caveats: The CMV-associated TCR signature appears largely within the CD4+ memory repertoire.

The sort gate was single viable CD3+CD4+CD8-CD45RO+ cells for memory CD4+ T cells. Total CD4+ T cells were enriched by CD4 positive selection. The material sequenced was memory CD4+ T cells from blood. The rearrangement links TRBV7-2 to TRBJ2-3; perhaps TRBD1 as D (5 bases). The clonotype originates from an adult in good health and CMV-seronegative. The CDR3 here is CASSLGGQGTQYF. CDR3 DNA sequence: TGTGCCAGCAGCTTAGGAGGTCAGGGAACGCAGTATTTT.